Listed here is a single T cell receptor beta chain. Its antigen is still unknown. Base-call qualities are not available, and no considerably larger clone is one nucleotide away. The sequencing machine was an Illumina HiSeq 1500. TCRdb's own reprocessing of the public reads used fastp at Q25 and MiXCR and kept productive beta chains. Each entry is one CDR3 protein sequence, shown with its most common DNA and genes. Within this sample are almost 300,000 distinct CDR3 sequences, with around 10% of them counted one time only. The top ten clones comprise around 2.4% of the sample. The CDR3 contains 14 residues, cysteine and phenylalanine counted. The read is trimmed to its CDR3 DNA, 42 bases read in frame from base 1. V is cut back by 8 bases and J by 7 bases, with 9 bases in the junction unmatched. These data come from a study of T cell repertoires in cytomegalovirus infection (dated by TCRdb to the late 2010s). With regard to the full study: The HLA type of each donor mattered for the analysis, because public TCR beta signatures pointed to carriage of CMV infection along with the matching HLA type.

Study-wide conclusions, independent of this receptor: The ex vivo response was dominated by HLA-C-restricted CMV-specific TCR beta clonotypes, which also provided the single most frequent clonotype in two of eight donors. Carriers of CMV infection plus the relevant HLA type were discriminated by the cumulative frequency of public TCR beta family members in the study cohort and in an independent roughly 340-donor cohort.

The chain is encoded by TRBV12-3 or TRBV12-4 joined to TRBJ1-4; TRBD1 lines up with 8 middle nucleotides. The clonotype was recovered from a human donor in good health (CMV status not recorded). Some clones in this sample may be carry-over from other donors' samples. Sample: PBMCs. Read as DNA, the sequence is TGTGCCAGCGGTGACAGGGGAAGGAGTGAAAAACTGTTTTTT. The translation is CASGDRGRSEKLFF.